This T cell receptor beta chain emerged from a study of T cells after posttransplantation cyclophosphamide. This clone was seen repeatedly, ten times or more. Its antigen is unknown. This table comes from immunoSEQ multiplex PCR, and its TCRdb copy is limited to in-frame clones, with some not included. The data show about 33,000 clones, with none appearing a single time. Study-wide findings and caveats: Later post-transplant blood repertoires were often dominated by donor CD8+ memory clones.

Per germline, CDR1 SGHRS and CDR2 YFSETQ. Deletions cut 3 bases from V and 0 bases from J, with 12 bases between. The length of the CDR3 is 16 residues. Sequenced sample: PBMCs. This chain links TRBV5-1 with TRBJ2-2; a possible D gene is TRBD1 (6 bases). The sequence was collected from a girl aged 10 to 17 in good health, CMV-negative, and a related stem cell transplant donor. CDR3 sequence: CASSWLGTPNTGELFF. The CDR3, as DNA: TGCGCCAGCAGCTGGCTGGGGACACCGAACACCGGGGAGCTGTTTTTT.